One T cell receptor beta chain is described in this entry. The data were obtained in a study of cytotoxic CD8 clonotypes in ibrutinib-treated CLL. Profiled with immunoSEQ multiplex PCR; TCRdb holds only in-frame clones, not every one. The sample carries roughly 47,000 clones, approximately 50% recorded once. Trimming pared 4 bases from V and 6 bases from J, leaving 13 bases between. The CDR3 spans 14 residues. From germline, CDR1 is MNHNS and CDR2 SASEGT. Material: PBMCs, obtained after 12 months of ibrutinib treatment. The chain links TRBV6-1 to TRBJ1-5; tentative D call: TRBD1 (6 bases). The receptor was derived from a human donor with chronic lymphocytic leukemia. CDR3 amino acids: CASSVAGAGQPQHF. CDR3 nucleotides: TGTGCCAGCAGTGTAGCGGGGGCCGGTCAGCCCCAGCATTTT.